This T cell receptor (beta chain) came from a study of tumor and adjacent non-tumor tissue in lung cancer. Study information: There were around 11 adenocarcinoma, a couple of squamous cell carcinoma and 1 small cell lung cancer cases.

No cell sorting was done before RNA was extracted from the tissue. The germline V gene has CDR1 SGHAT and CDR2 FQNNGV. CDR3 size: 14 residues. A note on this clonotype: Relative to the germline gene, one junction end is altered; a read error may explain this.

Three rounds of nested PCR, following a modified ARM-PCR protocol, produced the TCRbeta library. TCRdb passed the multiplex PCR reads through MiXCR, listing each CDR3 protein once. Here the sample spans about 75,000 distinct CDR3 sequences, around four fifths being singletons. The sequence derives from a woman aged 45-65 years with non-small cell lung cancer. Material: lung tumor tissue. The chain links TRBV11-2 to TRBJ2-1; 7 bases are shared with TRBD2. CDR3 bases: TGTACCAGCAGCTTCAAGCGGGAATACGGTAAGCAGTTCTTC. This sequence encodes CTSSFKREYGKQFF.